This entry describes one T cell receptor beta chain. Its antigen is unknown. One end of the junction does not line up with germline, which may come from a read error. CDR1 SGHVS and CDR2 FQNEAQ are derived from the germline V gene. Including the terminal cysteine and phenylalanine, the CDR3 comprises 14 residues. Just CDR3 DNA is preserved here, 42 bases in frame from base 1. The data originate from a study of T cell repertoires in cytomegalovirus infection (dated by TCRdb to between 2018 and 2021). In the study overall: Because public TCR beta signatures pointed to carriage of CMV infection together with the matching HLA type, the HLA type of each donor mattered for the analysis. What the study reported, not specific to this receptor: The ex vivo response was dominated by HLA-C-restricted CMV-specific TCR beta clonotypes, and the single most frequent clonotype in two of eight donors was supplied by these HLA-C-restricted clonotypes. In both this cohort and an independent cohort of several hundred donors, the cumulative frequency of public TCR beta family members distinguished carriers of CMV infection plus the relevant HLA type.

Instrument on record: Illumina HiSeq 1500. Clones were called with MiXCR by TCRdb after fastp trimmed the public reads at Q25, and only in-frame beta chains were retained. One record per CDR3 amino acid sequence lists the most common genes and DNA. In all, the sample holds 680,000 or so distinct CDR3 sequences, and roughly 36% of those were seen once. The ten largest clones capture around 3% of the sample. This sequence originates from a human donor in good health (CMV status not recorded). Some clones in this sample may be carry-over from other donors' samples. The chain is encoded by TRBV7-8 joined to TRBJ1-2; 7 bases in the middle match TRBD1. The sequenced sample consisted of PBMCs. Here is the DNA: TGTTCCAGCTTTTCCCGTTACAGGGGTAGTGGCTACACCTTC. Its amino acids are CSSFSRYRGSGYTF. The CDR3 plus the reference TRBV7-8 and TRBJ1-2 genes for the other parts give the full variable domain: GAGVSQSPRYKVAKRGQDVALRCDPISGHVSLFWYQQALGQGPEFLTYFQNEAQLDKSGLPSDRFFAERPEGSVSTLKIQRTQQEDSAVYLCSSFSRYRGSGYTFGSGTRLTVV.